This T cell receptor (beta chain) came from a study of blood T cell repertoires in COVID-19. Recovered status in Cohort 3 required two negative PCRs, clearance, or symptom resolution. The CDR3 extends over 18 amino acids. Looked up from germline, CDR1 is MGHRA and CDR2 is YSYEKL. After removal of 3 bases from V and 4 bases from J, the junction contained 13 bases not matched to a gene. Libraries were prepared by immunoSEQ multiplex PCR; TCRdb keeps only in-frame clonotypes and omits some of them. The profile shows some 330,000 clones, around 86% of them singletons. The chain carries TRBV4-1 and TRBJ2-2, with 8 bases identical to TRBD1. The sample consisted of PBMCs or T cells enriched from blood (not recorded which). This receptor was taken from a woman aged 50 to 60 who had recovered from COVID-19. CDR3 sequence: CASSHPLQGVYVTGELFF. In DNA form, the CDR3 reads TGCGCCAGCAGCCACCCACTACAGGGGGTGTATGTCACCGGGGAGCTGTTTTTT.